Following are 22 T cell receptor beta chains from one sample sequenced in a study of beta chain features in type 1 diabetes. Study-wide results and caveats: Significant though moderate, a shortening of TCRB CDR3s appeared in all four CD4+ subsets of Type 1 diabetes patients.

Their antigen targets remain unknown. Every isolated RNA sample was fully reverse transcribed, so sequencing captured expressed TCRB transcripts. The method was immunoSEQ multiplex PCR; TCRdb's version includes in-frame clones alone and lacks a portion of them. Counted here are about 640,000 clones, roughly 12% occurring once; the ten biggest clones make up more than 0.1%. Sequenced: naive CD4+ T cells from blood. Every receptor here comes from a young man with type 1 diabetes.

The rearrangement links TRBV30 to TRBJ2-5; 8 bases agree with TRBD1. The CDR3 loop spans 14 amino acids. V gave up 7 bases and J gave up 5 bases; unmatched junction bases: 12. Germline CDR1 GTSNPN, CDR2 SVGIG (reference sequence). This CDR3 is CASTGQGPGETQYF. The CDR3, as DNA: TGTGCCTCAACCGGACAGGGCCCGGGGGAGACCCAGTACTTC.

This chain joins TRBV28 and TRBJ2-1; weak D call: TRBD2 (6 bases). Germline CDR1 is MDHEN and CDR2 is SYDVKM. The CDR3 is 14 amino acids. Trimming pared 8 bases from V and 7 bases from J, leaving 18 bases between. The CDR3 DNA reads TGTGCCAGCCAAGGGGCGGGGTCTAGGAATGAGCAGTTCTTC. Translated: CASQGAGSRNEQFF.

This clone was recorded once. CDR3 amino acids: CASSLWGTQNSYEQYF. The CDR3 region has the DNA TGTGCCAGCAGCTTGTGGGGGACACAGAACTCCTACGAGCAGTACTTC. This sequence joins TRBV7-2 and TRBJ2-7, with D maybe TRBD1 (6 bases). The CDR3 loop spans 16 amino acids. CDR1 is SGHTA and CDR2 is FQGNSA in the germline V gene. V shed 3 bases and J shed 0 bases, with 15 bases lying between them.

This sequence joins TRBV29-1 and TRBJ1-1, with D possibly TRBD1 on 6 matching bases. CDR1 and CDR2 from the germline V gene are SQVTM and ANQGSEA. Trimming removed 3 bases from V and 5 bases from J, with 19 bases in between. The CDR3 is 15 amino acids. CDR3 protein: CSVEGRGAPGTEAFF. The DNA of the CDR3 is TGCAGCGTTGAGGGACGGGGGGCGCCGGGAACTGAAGCTTTCTTT.

This clone was seen only a few times. The V and J genes are TRBV2 and TRBJ2-5; 14 bases fit TRBD2. This CDR3 is 15 amino acids long. Germline-derived CDR1 and CDR2 are SNHLY and FYNNEI. V lost 6 bases and J lost 1; bases outside the gene matches: 1. The chain's CDR3 is CASRGTSGGQETQYF. In nucleotides, the CDR3 is TGTGCCAGCAGGGGGACTAGCGGGGGCCAAGAGACCCAGTACTTC.

This clone was observed a handful of times. This sequence joins TRBV4-3 and TRBJ2-1; 10 bases are shared with TRBD2. Germline V gives CDR1 LGHNA, CDR2 YSLEER. The length of the CDR3 is 15 residues. The V and J ends lost 11 bases and 4 bases, in that order; junction bases with no gene match: 11. In DNA form, the CDR3 reads TGCGCCGTACAATTTGGACTAGCGGTTTACAATGAGCAGTTCTTC. This translates into CAVQFGLAVYNEQFF.

This clone has just a few counts. This chain uses TRBV7-2 with TRBJ2-7, with 7 bases identical to TRBD1. In germline, CDR1 is SGHTA, CDR2 FQGNSA. Trimming removed 5 bases from V and 7 bases from J; junction bases left unmatched: 14. This CDR3 has 15 amino acids. Here the CDR3 DNA reads TGTGCCAGCAGCCCGAGGACGGGCTCCAGGGGGGAGCAGTACTTC. It translates to CASSPRTGSRGEQYF.

This clone has only a few counts. V and J are TRBV30 and TRBJ2-7; D might be TRBD1 (5 bases). There are 12 residues in the CDR3. The germline V gene has CDR1 GTSNPN and CDR2 SVGIG (reference sequence). V dropped 6 bases and J dropped 2 bases, with 11 bases sitting between them. In nucleotides, the CDR3 is TGTGCCTGTTCAGGGTTACCCTACGAGCAGTACTTC. Translating it yields CACSGLPYEQYF. The full variable domain, rest sourced from reference TRBV30 and TRBJ2-7, is SQTIHQWPATLVQPVGSPLSLECTVEGTSNPNLYWYRQAAGRGLQLLFYSVGIGQISSEVPQNLSASRPQDRQFILSSKKLLLSDSGFYLCACSGLPYEQYFGPGTRLTVT.

The sample holds a few counts of this clone. The V gene is TRBV27, the J gene TRBJ1-2; D uncertain. The CDR3 is 15 residues long. The V and J ends lost 4 bases and 3 bases respectively, with 15 bases between them. Germline lookup yields CDR1 MNHEY and CDR2 SMNVEV (reference sequence). The CDR3 spells CASSSPSGGYYGYTF. The CDR3 DNA is TGTGCCAGCAGTTCCCCGTCGGGCGGATACTATGGCTACACCTTC.

The CDR3 nucleotides are TGTGCCAGCAGTCCTTCAGGATACACCGGGGAGCTGTTTTTT. Translating gives CASSPSGYTGELFF. This chain links TRBV28 with TRBJ2-2, with D hard to call. Looked up from germline, CDR1 is MDHEN and CDR2 is SYDVKM. CDR3 size: 14 residues. V was pared by 5 bases and J by 3 bases, with 10 bases between.

This clone was seen a handful of times. This chain links TRBV14 with TRBJ2-2; a weak D match, TRBD2 (5 bases). Germline CDR1 reads SGHDN; CDR2 reads FVKESK. The CDR3 contains 15 residues. The ends were cut back, 3 bases at V and 6 bases at J, with 14 bases in the middle. CDR3 DNA: TGTGCCAGCAGCCAGGCGGGCAGGCGGCCCGGGGAGCTGTTTTTT. Translated: CASSQAGRRPGELFF.

J is TRBJ2-1 and V is TRBV9, with 11 positions matching TRBD1. Germline lookup yields CDR1 SGDLS and CDR2 YYNGEE. CDR3 size: 15 residues. Unmatched junction bases numbered 4, after V lost 3 bases and J lost 5 bases. This chain's CDR3 is CASSARDRGNNEQFF. DNA of the CDR3: TGTGCCAGCAGCGCTCGGGACAGGGGGAACAATGAGCAGTTCTTC.

The chain joins TRBV27 to TRBJ1-6, with 7 bases matching TRBD1. This CDR3 has 15 amino acids. Trimming took 5 bases from V and 6 from J; bases not matched to a gene: 7. The germline V gene encodes CDR1 MNHEY and CDR2 SMNVEV (reference sequence). CDR3: CASSQKTGRNSPLHF. CDR3 bases: TGTGCCAGCAGTCAAAAGACAGGGCGTAATTCACCCCTCCACTTT.

This chain uses TRBV7-2 with TRBJ2-1, with TRBD2 as a possible D gene (6 bases). The CDR3 runs 15 residues. V was pared by 1 base and J by 4 bases, with 11 bases between. CDR1 and CDR2 from the germline V gene are SGHTA and FQGNSA. CDR3: CASSLGLARYNEQFF. In DNA, the CDR3 is TGTGCCAGCAGCTTAGGGCTAGCGAGGTACAATGAGCAGTTCTTC.

This clone occurred a few times. The chain links TRBV7-6 to TRBJ1-6; possible D gene TRBD1, 5 bases. Germline CDR1 reads SGHVS; CDR2 reads FNYEAQ. The CDR3 extends over 14 amino acids. The ends were cut back, 5 bases at V and 14 bases at J, with 19 bases in the middle. Here the CDR3 DNA reads TGTGCCAGCAGCCGCGACAGAACCCGTGGAGCCCTCCACTTT. It encodes CASSRDRTRGALHF.

This clone was detected a few times. This chain joins TRBV29-1 and TRBJ2-2; perhaps D is TRBD1 or TRBD2 (6 bases each). The CDR3 is made up of 13 amino acids. Germline loops: CDR1 SQVTM, CDR2 ANQGSEA. Deletions cut 5 bases from V and 8 bases from J, with 15 bases between. This CDR3 reads CSVSWGRGGELFF. DNA for the CDR3: TGCAGCGTTTCATGGGGGCGGGGAGGGGAGCTGTTTTTT.

This sequence joins TRBV5-6 and TRBJ2-3, with D possibly matching TRBD1 (5 bases). From germline, CDR1 is SGHDT and CDR2 YYEEEE. V dropped 4 bases and J dropped 4 bases, with 13 bases sitting between them. This CDR3 comprises 14 residues. Written as DNA, the CDR3 is TGTGCCAGCAGCCCTCGACAGCCCCCAGATACGCAGTATTTT. Protein product: CASSPRQPPDTQYF. Filled out from reference TRBV5-6 and TRBJ2-3, the complete variable domain reads DAGVTQSPTHLIKTRGQQVTLRCSPKSGHDTVSWYQQALGQGPQFIFQYYEEEERQRGNFPDRFSGHQFPNYSSELNVNALLLGDSALYLCASSPRQPPDTQYFGPGTRLTVL.

CDR3 amino acids: CASSALAGGSTDTQYF. CDR3 in DNA: TGCGCCAGCAGCGCACTAGCGGGGGGAAGCACAGATACGCAGTATTTT. The V and J genes are TRBV5-1 and TRBJ2-3; 12 bases map to TRBD2. Germline assignment: CDR1 SGHRS and CDR2 YFSETQ. There are 16 residues in the CDR3. J lost 0 bases, V lost 4 bases, and 3 bases had no gene match.

The chain couples TRBV5-4 to TRBJ2-6; D possibly corresponds to TRBD1 (6 bases). CDR1 and CDR2 (germline): SGHNT, YYREEE (reference sequence). This CDR3 has 16 amino acids. Trimming took 4 bases from V and 2 from J, leaving 13 bases between them. Here the CDR3 reads CASSPRGGTGANVLTF. The DNA of the CDR3 is TGTGCCAGCAGCCCCCGAGGGGGTACTGGGGCCAACGTCCTGACTTTC.

V and J are TRBV7-2 and TRBJ2-7; 7 nucleotides line up with TRBD1. The CDR3 is made up of 15 amino acids. J was trimmed by 1 base and V by 7 bases; bases with no gene match: 10. The germline V gene has CDR1 SGHTA and CDR2 FQGNSA. The CDR3 here is CASTPGAGGSYEQYF. DNA of the CDR3: TGTGCCAGCACCCCAGGGGCAGGGGGTTCCTACGAGCAGTACTTC.

The chain carries TRBV7-8 and TRBJ2-3; 7 bases are shared with TRBD2. Germline CDR1 SGHVS, CDR2 FQNEAQ. The CDR3 runs to 17 residues. The V and J ends lost 6 bases and 2 bases, in that order; junction bases with no gene match: 14. The CDR3 sequence: CASSPRPAGATTDTQYF. CDR3 nucleotide sequence: TGTGCCAGCAGTCCCCGTCCGGCGGGAGCGACCACAGATACGCAGTATTTT.

The chain employs TRBV10-3 and TRBJ1-3; 7 bases align to TRBD1. Germline CDR1 is ENHRY and CDR2 is SYGVKD. V gave up 4 bases and J gave up 6 bases; unmatched junction bases: 9. This CDR3 is 15 amino acids long. The CDR3 DNA reads as TGTGCCATCAGTGGTCGGGGAAGGGGGCCAAACACCATATATTTT. It encodes CAISGRGRGPNTIYF.